This T cell receptor (beta chain) was identified in a study of T cell changes during pregnancy in multiple sclerosis. Libraries were prepared by immunoSEQ multiplex PCR; TCRdb keeps only in-frame clonotypes and omits some of them. The profile covers about 120,000 clones, with 93% appearing a single time and approximately 6.3% taken by the ten largest. The V end was cut by 6 bases, the J end by 1 base, with 18 bases between. This CDR3 is 17 amino acids long. Looked up from germline, CDR1 is SNHLY and CDR2 is FYNNEI. The receptor was isolated from a female donor with multiple sclerosis, enrolled in a pregnancy study. This sequence joins TRBV2 and TRBJ2-2; D is perhaps TRBD2 (6 bases). Source: peripheral blood, taken before pregnancy. The CDR3 DNA sequence: TGTGCCAGCAGCCCACGGAGAGCGGGCAGGAACACCGGGGAGCTGTTTTTT. As protein: CASSPRRAGRNTGELFF. The whole variable domain, remainder taken from reference TRBV2 and TRBJ2-2, is EPEVTQTPSHQVTQMGQEVILRCVPISNHLYFYWYRQILGQKVEFLVSFYNNEISEKSEIFDDQFSVERPDGSNFTLKIRSTKLEDSAMYFCASSPRRAGRNTGELFFGEGSRLTVL.